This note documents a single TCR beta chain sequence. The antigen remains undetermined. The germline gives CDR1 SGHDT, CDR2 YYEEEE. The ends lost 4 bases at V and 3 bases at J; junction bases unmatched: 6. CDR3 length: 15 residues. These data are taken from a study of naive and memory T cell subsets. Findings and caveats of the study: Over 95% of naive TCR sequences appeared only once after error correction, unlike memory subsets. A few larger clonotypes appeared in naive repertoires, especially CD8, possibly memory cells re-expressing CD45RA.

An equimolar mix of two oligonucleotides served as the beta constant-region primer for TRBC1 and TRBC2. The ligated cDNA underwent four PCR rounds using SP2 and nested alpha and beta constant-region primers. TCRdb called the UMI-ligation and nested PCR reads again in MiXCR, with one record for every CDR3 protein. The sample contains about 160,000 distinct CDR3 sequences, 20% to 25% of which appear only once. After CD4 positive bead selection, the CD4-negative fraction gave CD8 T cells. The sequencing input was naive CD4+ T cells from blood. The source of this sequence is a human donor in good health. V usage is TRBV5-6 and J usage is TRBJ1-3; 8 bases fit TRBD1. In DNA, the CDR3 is TGTGCCAGCAGCCCTCGACAGGGGTTTGGAAACACCATATATTTT. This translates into CASSPRQGFGNTIYF. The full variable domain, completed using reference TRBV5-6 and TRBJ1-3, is DAGVTQSPTHLIKTRGQQVTLRCSPKSGHDTVSWYQQALGQGPQFIFQYYEEEERQRGNFPDRFSGHQFPNYSSELNVNALLLGDSALYLCASSPRQGFGNTIYFGEGSWLTVV.